The 15 T cell receptor beta chains presented below share a single source sample, sequenced in a study of T cell responses to AZD1222 COVID-19 vaccine. Clones were read by immunoSEQ multiplex PCR, and TCRdb kept only the in-frame ones, dropping some. The sample lists around 200,000 clones, 90% to 95% occurring once. The sequencing used peripheral blood, collected 28 days after the second AZD1222 dose. These receptors all come from an adult who received the AZD1222 COVID-19 vaccine.

Here the CDR3 reads CASSDTSGGADTQYF. The CDR3 DNA sequence: TGTGCCAGCAGTGACACTAGCGGGGGGGCAGATACGCAGTATTTT. V gene TRBV6-4 combines with J gene TRBJ2-3, with TRBD2 matching over 13 bases. The V gene end was trimmed by 2 bases and the J gene end by 4 bases; junction bases not matched to a gene: 0. The CDR3 spans 15 residues. CDR1 and CDR2 (germline): MRHNA, SNTAGT.

The chain joins TRBV7-9 to TRBJ1-1; D remains unclear. CDR1 and CDR2 (germline): SEHNR, FQNEAQ (reference sequence). V lost 1 base and J 7 bases, leaving 7 bases between the germline ends. The CDR3 is 12 residues long. The CDR3, as DNA: TGTGCCAGCAGCTTAGTGAGAGGTGAAGCTTTCTTT. Its protein product is CASSLVRGEAFF.

The genes are TRBV28 and TRBJ1-5; D might be TRBD1 (6 bases). Trimming pared 6 bases from V and 1 base from J, leaving 22 bases between. The V gene's germline CDR1 is MDHEN and CDR2 SYDVKM. There are 18 residues in the CDR3. The CDR3 region is CASRLPRWDTRSNQPQHF. CDR3 bases: TGTGCCAGCAGGCTCCCCCGGTGGGACACGAGAAGCAATCAGCCCCAGCATTTT.

This chain joins TRBV2 and TRBJ1-2; tentative D call: TRBD1 (5 bases). Germline CDR1 reads SNHLY; CDR2 reads FYNNEI. The ends were cut back, 6 bases at V and 6 bases at J, with 14 bases in the middle. The length of the CDR3 is 13 residues. The CDR3 bases are TGTGCCAGCAGCCATGGGGGATCGAATGGCTACACCTTC. This encodes CASSHGGSNGYTF.

In regard to this clone: Other DNA sequences from this sample encode an identical CDR3 as well. This chain connects TRBV28 to TRBJ1-5; no definite D call. The germline V gene encodes CDR1 MDHEN and CDR2 SYDVKM. The V end lost 5 bases, the J end lost 4 bases, and 6 bases lay between the germline ends. CDR3 length equals 12 residues. The CDR3 reads CASSSGNQPQHF. CDR3 DNA: TGTGCCAGCAGTAGTGGGAATCAGCCCCAGCATTTT.

V is TRBV7-3 and J is TRBJ1-1; no firm D call. Germline V gives CDR1 SGHTA, CDR2 FQGTGA. V was cut by 5 bases and J by 5 bases, with 15 bases left in between. CDR3 length: 14 residues. The CDR3 nucleotides read TGTGCCAGCAGCCTCCCGGTAGTAAATACTGAAGCTTTCTTT. Translated: CASSLPVVNTEAFF.

This sequence joins TRBV6-1 and TRBJ1-4; a possible D gene is TRBD1 (5 bases). The CDR3 covers 17 residues. Germline loops: CDR1 MNHNS, CDR2 SASEGT. V was pared by 2 bases and J by 7 bases, with 20 bases between. CDR3 bases: TGTGCCAGCAGTGAATCGGGCGGGGGGAGCCGAGGTGAAAAACTGTTTTTT. It is translated as CASSESGGGSRGEKLFF.

The chain recombines TRBV24-1 with TRBJ1-1; D call uncertain. Trimming pared 7 bases from V and 1 base from J, leaving 9 bases between. CDR3 length: 13 amino acids. The germline V gene has CDR1 KGHDR and CDR2 SFDVKD. CDR3 coding DNA: TGTGCCACCAGCGAAGCTGGGAACACTGAAGCTTTCTTT. Translation: CATSEAGNTEAFF.

J is TRBJ2-1 and V is TRBV2; the match to TRBD2 covers 13 bases. V lost 6 bases and J lost 5; bases outside the gene matches: 4. CDR3 size: 15 residues. In germline, CDR1 is SNHLY, CDR2 FYNNEI. Here the CDR3 reads CASRLGTSGNNEQFF. The CDR3 DNA follows: TGTGCCAGCAGGCTCGGGACTAGCGGGAACAATGAGCAGTTCTTC.

The chain joins TRBV3-1 (or the pseudogene TRBV3-2) to TRBJ2-2; no clear D. CDR1 is LGHDT and CDR2 is YNNKEL in the germline V gene (reference sequence). Deletions cut 4 bases from V and 8 bases from J, with 8 bases between. This CDR3 contains 12 residues. The CDR3 bases are TGTGCCAGCAGCCCCTTTTCTGGGGAGCTGTTTTTT. This gives the protein CASSPFSGELFF.

J is TRBJ2-5 and V is TRBV28, with 7 bases identical to TRBD1. The germline V gene has CDR1 MDHEN and CDR2 SYDVKM. The CDR3 sequence is 15 residues long. V was clipped by 2 bases and J by 2 bases; unmatched bases: 5. CDR3 in DNA: TGTGCCAGCAGTTTAACCGGGACAGTTCAAGAGACCCAGTACTTC. Translation: CASSLTGTVQETQYF.

This chain links TRBV2 with TRBJ1-1; D is unclear. The CDR3 is made up of 11 amino acids. CDR1 and CDR2 (germline): SNHLY, FYNNEI. The V end was cut by 10 bases, the J end by 8 bases, with 14 bases between. CDR3 DNA: TGTGCCATTTCTCTCCGGATGGAAGCTTTCTTT. Translating it yields CAISLRMEAFF.

This clone occurred a few times. V usage is TRBV19 and J usage is TRBJ1-1, with a possible D match to TRBD1 (6 bases). The V gene's germline CDR1 is LNHDA and CDR2 SQIVND (reference sequence). Trimming stripped 0 bases from V and 1 base from J, with 6 bases between. This CDR3 has 14 residues. The chain's CDR3 is CASSIDRGNTEAFF. CDR3 DNA sequence: TGTGCCAGTAGTATAGACAGGGGGAACACTGAAGCTTTCTTT.

This clone was seen once. V usage is TRBV4-3 and J usage is TRBJ2-3; D not resolved. V was cut by 1 base and J by 2 bases, with 7 bases left in between. The CDR3 covers 14 residues. Germline lookup yields CDR1 LGHNA and CDR2 YSLEER. Here the CDR3 reads CASSQVRLTDTQYF. The CDR3 region has the DNA TGCGCCAGCAGCCAAGTACGACTCACAGATACGCAGTATTTT.

J is TRBJ1-6 and V is TRBV15; D gene ambiguous. The CDR3 runs to 14 residues. V was pared by 0 bases and J by 5 bases, with 5 bases between. Germline assignment: CDR1 LNHNV and CDR2 YYDKDF (reference sequence). CDR3 sequence reads: CATSRELNNSPLHF. The DNA of the CDR3 is TGTGCCACCAGCAGAGAGCTAAATAATTCACCCCTCCACTTT.